This entry lists 3 T cell receptor beta chains sequenced from one sample in a study of cytomegalovirus exposure and HLA in healthy donors. The PCR made use of 60 Vbeta and 13 Jbeta primers. Produced via immunoSEQ multiplex PCR; TCRdb's table is partial and in-frame only. In all, the sample yields fewer than 100,000 clones. The specimen sequenced was PBMCs. Receptors originate from a woman aged 60-75 years in good health and CMV-seronegative.

V and J are TRBV5-1 and TRBJ2-7; D uncertain. CDR1 is SGHRS, CDR2 YFSETQ, per germline. Trimming stripped 4 bases from V and 6 bases from J, with 11 bases between. The CDR3 spans 12 residues. For the CDR3, the DNA is TGCGCCAGCAGCCCGGGTTTGGGCGAGCAGTACTTC. Amino acids: CASSPGLGEQYF.

The rearrangement joins TRBV15 to TRBJ1-1; D call uncertain. V was shortened by 0 bases and J by 6 bases, with 11 bases between the two germline ends. Germline V gene sequence: CDR1 LNHNV, CDR2 YYDKDF (reference sequence). The CDR3 is 14 amino acids. The CDR3 is CATSRDPVAAEAFF. CDR3 DNA: TGTGCCACCAGCAGAGATCCCGTGGCAGCTGAAGCTTTCTTT.

The chain joins TRBV28 to TRBJ1-1, with TRBD1 identical over 10 bases. J gave up 7 bases and V 4 bases, and 6 bases lay outside the gene matches. From germline, CDR1 is MDHEN and CDR2 SYDVKM. CDR3 size: 14 residues. The CDR3, as DNA: TGTGCCAGCAGTTCCGGGGACAGGGGCGGTGAAGCTTTCTTT. It specifies CASSSGDRGGEAFF.